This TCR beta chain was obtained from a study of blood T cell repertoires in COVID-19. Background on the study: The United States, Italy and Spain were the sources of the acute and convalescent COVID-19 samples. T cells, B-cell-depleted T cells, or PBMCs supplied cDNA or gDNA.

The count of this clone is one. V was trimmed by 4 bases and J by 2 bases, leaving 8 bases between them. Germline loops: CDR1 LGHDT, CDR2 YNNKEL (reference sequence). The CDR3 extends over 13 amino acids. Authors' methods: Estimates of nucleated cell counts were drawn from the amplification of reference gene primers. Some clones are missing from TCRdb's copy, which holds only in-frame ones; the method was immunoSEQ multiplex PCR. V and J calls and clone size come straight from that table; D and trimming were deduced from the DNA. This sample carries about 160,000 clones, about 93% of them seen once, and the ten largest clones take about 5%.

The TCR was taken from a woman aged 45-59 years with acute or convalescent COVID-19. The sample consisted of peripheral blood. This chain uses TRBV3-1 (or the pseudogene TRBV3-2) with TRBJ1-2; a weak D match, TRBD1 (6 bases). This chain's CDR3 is CASSLDRNYGYTF. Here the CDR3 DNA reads TGTGCCAGCAGCCTCGACAGGAACTATGGCTACACCTTC.